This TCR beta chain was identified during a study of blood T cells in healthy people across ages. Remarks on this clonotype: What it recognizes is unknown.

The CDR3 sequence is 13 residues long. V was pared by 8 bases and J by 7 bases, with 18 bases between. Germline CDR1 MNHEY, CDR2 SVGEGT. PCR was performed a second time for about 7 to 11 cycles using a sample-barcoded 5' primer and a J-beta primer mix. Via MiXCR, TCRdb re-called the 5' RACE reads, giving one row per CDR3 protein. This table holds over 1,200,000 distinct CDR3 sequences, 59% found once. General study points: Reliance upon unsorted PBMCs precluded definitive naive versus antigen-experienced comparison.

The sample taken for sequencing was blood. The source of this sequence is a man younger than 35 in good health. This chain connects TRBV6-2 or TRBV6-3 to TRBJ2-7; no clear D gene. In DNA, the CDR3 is TGTGCCAGCTCGAACGGGCCCGGCGGAGAGCAGTACTTC. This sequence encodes CASSNGPGGEQYF.